This TCR beta chain was documented in a study of T-cell reconstitution after alpha-beta-depleted transplantation in children. Study results and caveats: High day-60 TCRbeta diversity in some patients came from surviving recipient T cells and thymic progenitors. T cells produced anew were the main source of T-cell counts and diversity one year after transplant. Expanded clones from the graft, numbering several hundred, reportedly supplied alpha-beta T cells about two months after transplant.

Library preparation (for TCRbeta) was performed with unique molecular identifiers. From the PCR reads, TCRdb called clonotypes with MiXCR, one entry per CDR3 protein. Of fewer than 550,000 distinct CDR3 sequences listed, about an eighth are singletons. Comment on this clonotype: What it recognizes is unknown.

Sequenced here: PBMCs, mostly from graft donor cells, sampled 180 days after TCRalphabeta/CD19-depleted stem cell transplant. The receptor comes from a female patient aged 2-15 years who had a stem cell transplant for aplastic anemia, so the T cells may come from the graft donor.

The CDR3 reads CSASPDRFSNQPQHF. CDR3 nucleotide sequence: TGCAGTGCTAGCCCCGACAGGTTTAGCAATCAGCCCCAGCATTTT. This rearrangement joins TRBV20-1 to TRBJ1-5; a weak D match, TRBD1 (6 bases). The CDR3 is 15 amino acids. The germline V gene has CDR1 DFQATT and CDR2 SNEGSKA (reference sequence). Trimming cost V 3 bases and J 0 bases, with 12 bases left between them.